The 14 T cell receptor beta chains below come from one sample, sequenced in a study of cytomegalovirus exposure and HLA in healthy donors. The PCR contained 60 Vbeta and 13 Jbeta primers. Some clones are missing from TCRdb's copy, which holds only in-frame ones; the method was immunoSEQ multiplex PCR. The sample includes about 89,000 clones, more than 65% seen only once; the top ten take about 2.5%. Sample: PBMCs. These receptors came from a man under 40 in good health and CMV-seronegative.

In nucleotides, the CDR3 is TGCGCCAGCAGTGTAGCTAACTACGAGCAGTACTTC. Translated: CASSVANYEQYF. V and J are TRBV10-2 and TRBJ2-7; no definite D call. CDR3 length: 12 amino acids. Trimming left V 4 bases short and J 3 bases short, with 7 bases between. Per the germline V gene, CDR1 is WSHSY and CDR2 is SAAADI.

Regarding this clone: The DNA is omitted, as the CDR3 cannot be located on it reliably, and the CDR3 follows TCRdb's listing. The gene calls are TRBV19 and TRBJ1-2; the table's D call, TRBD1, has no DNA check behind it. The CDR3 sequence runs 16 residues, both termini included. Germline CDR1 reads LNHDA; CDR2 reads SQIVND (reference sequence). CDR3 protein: CASSILAESGFYGYTF.

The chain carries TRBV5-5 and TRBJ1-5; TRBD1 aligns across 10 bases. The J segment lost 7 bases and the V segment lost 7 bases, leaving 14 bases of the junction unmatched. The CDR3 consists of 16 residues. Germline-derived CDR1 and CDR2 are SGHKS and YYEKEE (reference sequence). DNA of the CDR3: TGTGCCAGCGCCCCGGGACAGGGGAAACCCGGGCAGCCCCAGCATTTT. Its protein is CASAPGQGKPGQPQHF.

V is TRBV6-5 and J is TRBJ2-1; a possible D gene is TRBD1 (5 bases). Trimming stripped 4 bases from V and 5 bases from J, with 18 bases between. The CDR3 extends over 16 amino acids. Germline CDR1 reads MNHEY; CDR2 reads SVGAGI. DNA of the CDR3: TGTGCCAGCAGTTCCGCAGGGTTGGTGTCGAACAATGAGCAGTTCTTC. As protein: CASSSAGLVSNNEQFF.

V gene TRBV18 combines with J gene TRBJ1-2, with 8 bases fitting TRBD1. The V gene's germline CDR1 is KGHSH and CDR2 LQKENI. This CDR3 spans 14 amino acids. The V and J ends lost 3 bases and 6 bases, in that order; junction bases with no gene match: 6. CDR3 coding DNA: TGTGCCAGCTCACCTGGACAGGGACTCAATGGCTACACCTTC. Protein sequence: CASSPGQGLNGYTF.

The CDR3 sequence is CASRAVTGGHQPQHF. In DNA, the CDR3 is TGTGCCAGTAGGGCGGTAACAGGGGGCCATCAGCCCCAGCATTTT. The gene calls are TRBV19 and TRBJ1-5; 9 bases are a match to TRBD1. CDR3 length: 15 amino acids. Germline V CDR1 and CDR2: LNHDA, SQIVND (reference sequence). V trimming: 6 bases; J trimming: 5 bases; junction bases outside the gene matches: 8.

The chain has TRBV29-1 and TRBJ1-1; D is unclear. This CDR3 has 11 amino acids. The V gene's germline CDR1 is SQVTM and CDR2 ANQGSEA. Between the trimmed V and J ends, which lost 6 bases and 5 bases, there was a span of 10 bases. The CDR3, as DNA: TGCAGCGTCCTAAGACTGACTGAAGCTTTCTTT. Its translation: CSVLRLTEAFF.

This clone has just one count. In DNA, the CDR3 is TGTGCCAGCTCACCTGGAGCAGGGAAAGAGACCCAGTACTTC. This encodes CASSPGAGKETQYF. The chain links TRBV18 to TRBJ2-5, with D possibly being TRBD1 (5 bases). CDR1 KGHSH and CDR2 LQKENI come from the germline V gene. Trimming removed 3 bases from V and 3 bases from J, with 11 bases in between. The CDR3 extends over 14 amino acids. Supplemented by reference TRBV18 and TRBJ2-5, the full variable domain reads NAGVMQNPRHLVRRRGQEARLRCSPMKGHSHVYWYRQLPEEGLKFMVYLQKENIIDESGMPKERFSAEFPKEGPSILRIQQVVRGDSAAYFCASSPGAGKETQYFGPGTRLLVL.

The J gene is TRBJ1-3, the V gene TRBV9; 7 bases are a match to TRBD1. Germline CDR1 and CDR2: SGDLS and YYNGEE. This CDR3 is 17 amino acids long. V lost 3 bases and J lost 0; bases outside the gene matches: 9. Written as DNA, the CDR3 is TGTGCCAGCAGCGCCTTGACAGGGCTTCACTCTGGAAACACCATATATTTT. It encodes CASSALTGLHSGNTIYF.

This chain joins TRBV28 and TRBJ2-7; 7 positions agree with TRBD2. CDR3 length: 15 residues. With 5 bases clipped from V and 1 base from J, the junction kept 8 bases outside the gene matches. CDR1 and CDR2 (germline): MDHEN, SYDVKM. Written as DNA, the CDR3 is TGTGCCAGCAGTATTCACCGCGGGAGTTCCTACGAGCAGTACTTC. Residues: CASSIHRGSSYEQYF.

CDR3: CASTQSDRTSNQPQHF. Written as DNA, the CDR3 is TGTGCCAGCACCCAAAGCGACAGGACTAGCAATCAGCCCCAGCATTTT. The V call is TRBV28, the J call TRBJ1-5, with TRBD1 as a possible D gene (6 bases). Germline CDR1 MDHEN, CDR2 SYDVKM. The germline V and J ends were trimmed by 7 bases and 0 bases, with 16 bases remaining between them. This CDR3 comprises 16 residues.

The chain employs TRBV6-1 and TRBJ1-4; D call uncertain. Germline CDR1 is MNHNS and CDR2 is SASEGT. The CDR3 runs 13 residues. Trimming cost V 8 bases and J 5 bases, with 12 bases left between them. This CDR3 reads CASGGSRNEKLFF. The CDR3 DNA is TGTGCCAGCGGAGGCAGCCGAAATGAAAAACTGTTTTTT.

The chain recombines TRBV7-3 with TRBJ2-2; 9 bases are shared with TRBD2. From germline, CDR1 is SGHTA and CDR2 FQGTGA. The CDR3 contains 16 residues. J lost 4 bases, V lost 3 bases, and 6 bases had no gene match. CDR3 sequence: CASSLGSGGGTGELFF. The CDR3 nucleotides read TGTGCCAGCAGCTTGGGTAGCGGGGGTGGCACCGGGGAGCTGTTTTTT.

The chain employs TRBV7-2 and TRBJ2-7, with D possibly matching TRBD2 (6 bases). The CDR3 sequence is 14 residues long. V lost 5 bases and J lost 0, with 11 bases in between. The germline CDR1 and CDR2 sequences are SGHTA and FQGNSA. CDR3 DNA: TGTGCCAGCAGCCTCAGGGAGGACTCCTACGAGCAGTACTTC. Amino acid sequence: CASSLREDSYEQYF.